A selection of T cell receptor beta chains follows, all from one sample in a study of blood T cell repertoires in COVID-19. Data came from immunoSEQ multiplex PCR; TCRdb stores just in-frame clones and leaves some out. The sample has 150,000 to 200,000 clones, 70% to 90% seen once. Specimen: peripheral blood. All receptors come from a man aged 18 to 30 who had recovered from COVID-19. The CDR3 runs from the conserved cysteine through the conserved F or W. A D gene is named only where the DNA matches it firmly. Part of the rows lack a size; the others show once, few, many or a class for expanded clones.

clone_size j_call d_call v_call cdr3_aa cdr3_nt
NA TRBJ1-2 NA TRBV14 CASSPTGYRGGYTF TGTGCCAGCAGCCCCACAGGATACCGAGGAGGCTACACCTTC
NA TRBJ2-7 TRBD1 TRBV2 CASSSGTGYAYEQYF TGTGCCAGCAGTTCAGGGACAGGGTACGCGTACGAGCAGTACTTC
NA TRBJ2-3 TRBD2 TRBV20-1 CSASTPRGRAETDTQYF TGCAGTGCGAGTACCCCCCGCGGGAGGGCCGAAACAGATACGCAGTATTTT
NA TRBJ1-1 TRBD1 TRBV2 CASSDRDRNTEAFF TGTGCCAGCAGTGATCGGGACAGGAACACTGAAGCTTTCTTT
NA TRBJ2-1 TRBD1 TRBV5-1 CASSLGGQGLNEQFF TGCGCCAGCAGCTTGGGCGGACAGGGCTTGAATGAGCAGTTCTTC
NA TRBJ2-1 TRBD2 TRBV5-4 CASSFGPGSGNRLEQFF TGTGCCAGCAGCTTCGGTCCTGGGAGCGGGAATCGCCTTGAGCAGTTCTTC
NA TRBJ1-1 TRBD1 TRBV6-6 CASSYPDRVGTEAFF TGTGCCAGCAGTTACCCCGACAGGGTGGGCACTGAAGCTTTCTTT
NA TRBJ2-1 NA TRBV14 CASSQGGTPADEQFF TGTGCCAGCAGCCAAGGCGGGACCCCGGCTGATGAGCAGTTCTTC
once TRBJ1-1 NA TRBV5-1 CASSLDGHTEAFF TGCGCCAGCAGCTTGGATGGGCACACTGAAGCTTTCTTT
NA TRBJ2-5 NA TRBV5-8 CASSLSRWEETQYF TGTGCCAGCAGCTTATCGAGGTGGGAAGAGACCCAGTACTTC
NA TRBJ2-1 TRBD1 TRBV28 CASSYPDRGPWGNEQFF TGTGCCAGCAGTTACCCGGACAGGGGGCCCTGGGGGAATGAGCAGTTCTTC
NA TRBJ2-3 TRBD2 TRBV4-2 CASSTTSGSTDTQYF TGTGCCAGCAGCACGACTAGCGGGAGTACAGATACGCAGTATTTT